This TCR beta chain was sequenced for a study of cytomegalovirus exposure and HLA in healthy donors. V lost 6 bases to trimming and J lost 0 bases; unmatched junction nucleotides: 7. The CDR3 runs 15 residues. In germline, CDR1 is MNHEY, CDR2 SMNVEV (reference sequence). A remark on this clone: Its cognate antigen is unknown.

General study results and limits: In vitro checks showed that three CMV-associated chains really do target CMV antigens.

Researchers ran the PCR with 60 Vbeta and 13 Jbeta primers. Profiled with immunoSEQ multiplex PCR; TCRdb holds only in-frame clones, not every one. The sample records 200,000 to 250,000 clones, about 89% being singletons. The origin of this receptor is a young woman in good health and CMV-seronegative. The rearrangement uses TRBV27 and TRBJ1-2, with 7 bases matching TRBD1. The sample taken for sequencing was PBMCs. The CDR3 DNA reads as TGTGCCAGCAGGGAAATTCAGGGGGCTAACTATGGCTACACCTTC. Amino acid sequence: CASREIQGANYGYTF.